These T cell receptor beta chains were read from a single sample in a study of blood T cell repertoires in COVID-19. Using immunoSEQ multiplex PCR, the repertoire was profiled, and TCRdb retains in-frame clones only, with some absent. The sample comprises just over 300,000 clones, just over 85% of which are singletons, and roughly 4.5% rests with the top ten. The specimen was PBMCs or T cells enriched from blood (not recorded which). The receptors come from a man aged 25 to 40 who had recovered from COVID-19. Each CDR3 is given with its conserved first and last residue. A D gene is named only where the DNA matches it firmly. Expanded clones get a size class; other rows say once, few or many, or leave the size out.

clone_size,d_call,j_call,v_call,cdr3_aa,cdr3_nt
NA,NA,TRBJ1-6,TRBV23-1,CASSLPMQEQNSPLHF,TGCGCCAGCAGTCTCCCTATGCAGGAACAGAATTCACCCCTCCACTTT
NA,NA,TRBJ1-3,TRBV4-1,CASSQWAGNPSGNTIYF,TGCGCCAGCAGCCAATGGGCAGGGAACCCCTCTGGAAACACCATATATTTT
once,NA,TRBJ1-5,TRBV24-1,CATSDFRGLQPQHF,TGTGCCACCAGTGATTTTAGAGGGCTTCAGCCCCAGCATTTT
once,TRBD1,TRBJ1-3,TRBV4-1,CASSLVTGGTGNTIYF,TGCGCCAGCAGCCTGGTAACAGGGGGCACTGGAAACACCATATATTTT
NA,NA,TRBJ1-1,TRBV19,CASREDRHTEAFF,TGTGCCAGTAGGGAGGACAGACACACTGAAGCTTTCTTT
NA,TRBD2,TRBJ2-3,TRBV28,CASSFRQRGGTDTQYF,TGTGCCAGCAGTTTTCGACAGCGGGGGGGCACAGATACGCAGTATTTT
NA,TRBD2,TRBJ2-3,TRBV5-1,CASSLAVGSGKDTQYF,TGCGCCAGCAGCTTGGCCGTCGGTAGCGGGAAGGATACGCAGTATTTT
NA,NA,TRBJ1-1,TRBV5-8,CASSSGQYLRNTEAFF,TGTGCCAGCAGCTCCGGACAGTACCTAAGGAACACTGAAGCTTTCTTT
NA,NA,TRBJ1-2,TRBV5-1,CASSGTGTQSYGYTF,TGCGCCAGCAGCGGAACAGGGACCCAATCCTATGGCTACACCTTC
NA,TRBD1,TRBJ1-2,TRBV2,CASRGDRLGGYTF,TGTGCCAGCAGGGGGGACAGGTTGGGAGGCTACACCTTC
once,NA,TRBJ2-3,TRBV3-1/TRBV3-2,CASSQSYTDTQYF,TGTGCCAGCAGCCAATCTTACACAGATACGCAGTATTTT
NA,NA,TRBJ2-7,TRBV4-1,CASSPQGGTGISYEQYF,TGCGCCAGCAGCCCCCAGGGGGGGACAGGTATTTCCTACGAGCAGTACTTC
NA,TRBD2,TRBJ2-7,TRBV5-1,CASSRLATNYEQYF,TGCGCCAGCAGCAGACTAGCCACAAACTACGAGCAGTACTTC
NA,TRBD1,TRBJ1-5,TRBV2,CASSLGQGGQPQHF,TGTGCCAGCAGTTTGGGACAGGGGGGTCAGCCCCAGCATTTT
once,NA,TRBJ1-2,TRBV30,CAWSVIGNGYTF,TGTGCCTGGAGTGTAATCGGGAATGGCTACACCTTC
NA,NA,TRBJ1-6,TRBV3-1/TRBV3-2,CASSPPGAYNSPLHF,TGTGCCAGCAGCCCCCCGGGGGCCTATAATTCACCCCTCCACTTT
NA,NA,TRBJ1-1,TRBV5-6,CASSLGRANTEAFF,TGTGCCAGCAGCTTGGGCAGGGCGAACACTGAAGCTTTCTTT
NA,TRBD1,TRBJ2-1,TRBV9,CASSVSGGGYNEQFF,TGTGCCAGCAGCGTTTCAGGGGGCGGCTACAATGAGCAGTTCTTC
NA,NA,TRBJ2-7,TRBV19,CASSRAYGGPYEQYF,TGTGCCAGTAGTAGAGCGTACGGTGGCCCCTACGAGCAGTACTTC
NA,NA,TRBJ2-1,TRBV11-3,CASSAGLGYNEQFF,TGTGCCAGCAGCGCGGGACTCGGATACAATGAGCAGTTCTTC
NA,NA,TRBJ1-2,TRBV6-5,CASRPGTIYGYTF,TGTGCCAGCAGACCCGGGACAATCTATGGCTACACCTTC
NA,NA,TRBJ1-1,TRBV28,CASSETGNTEAFF,TGTGCCAGCAGTGAGACAGGGAACACTGAAGCTTTCTTT
NA,TRBD2,TRBJ2-3,TRBV6-5,CASSYSAGGPDTQYF,TGTGCCAGCAGTTACTCTGCGGGAGGGCCCGATACGCAGTATTTT
NA,TRBD1,TRBJ2-6,TRBV5-4,CASSSRQGSSGANVLTF,TGTGCCAGCAGCTCCCGACAGGGAAGCTCTGGGGCCAACGTCCTGACTTTC
NA,TRBD2,TRBJ2-1,TRBV29-1,CSTPLGLHNEQFF,TGCAGCACCCCGTTGGGACTACACAATGAGCAGTTCTTC
NA,NA,TRBJ1-2,TRBV6-4,CASSDSSGLTGGYTF,TGTGCCAGCAGTGACTCTTCAGGTCTCACGGGAGGCTACACCTTC
NA,NA,TRBJ1-5,TRBV24-1,CATAPRGTASNQPQHF,TGTGCCACCGCTCCCCGGGGGACGGCTAGCAATCAGCCCCAGCATTTT
NA,NA,TRBJ2-7,TRBV6-5,CASSHTGIYEQYF,TGTGCCAGCTCCCATACAGGAATCTACGAGCAGTACTTC
once,TRBD2,TRBJ2-5,TRBV9,CASSVASGGPWSPQYF,TGTGCCAGCAGCGTAGCTAGCGGGGGGCCCTGGAGTCCCCAGTACTTC
NA,TRBD1,TRBJ1-5,TRBV2,CASSVTGINQPQHF,TGTGCCAGCAGTGTGACAGGGATAAATCAGCCCCAGCATTTT
NA,NA,TRBJ1-2,TRBV6-6,CASSYSAADSNYGYTF,TGTGCCAGCAGTTACTCGGCGGCGGACTCTAACTATGGCTACACCTTC
NA,NA,TRBJ1-2,TRBV28,CASSPSGANYGYTF,TGTGCCAGCAGTCCCTCGGGAGCTAACTATGGCTACACCTTC
few,NA,TRBJ2-5,TRBV5-1,CASSLGGKPTQYF,TGCGCCAGCAGCTTGGGAGGCAAGCCCACCCAGTACTTC
NA,NA,TRBJ2-2,TRBV21-1,CASSKGSGGRALTGELFF,TGTGCCAGCAGCAAAGGGTCTGGCGGGAGGGCCCTCACCGGGGAGCTGTTTTTT
NA,TRBD2,TRBJ2-7,TRBV11-3,CASSPRTSGYEQYF,TGTGCCAGCAGCCCCCGGACTAGCGGCTACGAGCAGTACTTC
NA,TRBD1,TRBJ1-1,TRBV12-3/TRBV12-4,CASRQGQTTEAFF,TGTGCCAGCAGGCAGGGACAGACGACTGAAGCTTTCTTT
NA,NA,TRBJ1-3,TRBV5-1,CASSLDRHSGNTIYF,TGCGCCAGCAGCTTGGACAGACACTCTGGAAACACCATATATTTT
NA,NA,TRBJ1-2,TRBV12-3/TRBV12-4,CASRDSGNYGYTF,TGTGCCAGCAGGGATTCAGGGAACTATGGCTACACCTTC
NA,NA,TRBJ2-5,TRBV12-2,CASRSGGAVQETQYF,TGTGCAAGTCGCTCTGGGGGGGCGGTTCAAGAGACCCAGTACTTC
NA,NA,TRBJ1-1,TRBV3-1/TRBV3-2,CASSPSIGGGNGAFF,TGTGCCAGCAGCCCCTCTATCGGCGGCGGGAATGGAGCTTTCTTT
NA,NA,TRBJ2-3,TRBV25-1,CASSGGGTQYF,TGTGCCAGCAGTGGAGGTGGTACGCAGTATTTT